One sample yielded the 30 T cell receptor beta chains listed below, sequenced in a study of cytomegalovirus exposure and HLA in healthy donors. The table came from immunoSEQ multiplex PCR; TCRdb's copy has only in-frame clones and leaves some out. The sample has under 150,000 clones; almost 85% are singletons. The sample was PBMCs. Receptors were obtained from a woman aged 25 to 39 in good health and CMV-seronegative.

The chain links TRBV18 to TRBJ1-6; TRBD1 agrees at 9 bases. V shed 3 bases and J 5 bases; nucleotides not matched to a gene: 2. The CDR3 length is 15 residues. Germline V gene data show CDR1 as KGHSH and CDR2 as LQKENI. CDR3 nucleotide sequence: TGTGCCAGCTCACCGGGACAGGGAAATAATTCACCCCTCCACTTT. It codes for CASSPGQGNNSPLHF.

This clone has more than one count but fewer than ten. This chain links TRBV5-1 with TRBJ2-5, with a weak D call TRBD1 (5 bases). From germline, CDR1 is SGHRS and CDR2 YFSETQ. The V end lost 2 bases, the J end lost 7 bases, and 21 bases lay between the germline ends. The CDR3 has 16 amino acids. CDR3 in amino acids: CASSFSSAAGKGTQYF. The CDR3 DNA follows: TGCGCCAGCAGCTTTAGTTCGGCGGCAGGGAAGGGGACCCAGTACTTC.

V gene TRBV10-3 combines with J gene TRBJ2-1; possible D gene TRBD2, 6 bases. The CDR3 loop spans 16 amino acids. The V end was cut by 10 bases, the J end by 3 bases, with 22 bases between. The germline gives CDR1 ENHRY, CDR2 SYGVKD. CDR3 nucleotide sequence: TGTGCCAACTCCGCGTGGGGGGTGCAAAACTACAATGAGCAGTTCTTC. Encoded protein: CANSAWGVQNYNEQFF.

The table lists this clone with a few counts. V and J are TRBV2 and TRBJ1-1; D not resolved. This CDR3 spans 13 amino acids. V was cut by 7 bases and J by 10 bases, with 19 bases left in between. CDR1 and CDR2 from the germline V gene are SNHLY and FYNNEI. CDR3 sequence reads: CASMEVPRVRAFF. CDR3 in DNA: TGTGCCAGCATGGAGGTACCCCGGGTACGAGCTTTCTTT.

The V call is TRBV14, the J call TRBJ1-4; no definite D call. The V and J ends lost 4 bases and 5 bases respectively, with 5 bases between them. There are 12 residues in the CDR3. Germline-derived CDR1 and CDR2 are SGHDN and FVKESK. CDR3 nucleotides: TGTGCCAGCAGCCTTCTAAATGAAAAACTGTTTTTT. This encodes CASSLLNEKLFF.

The rearrangement uses TRBV9 and TRBJ2-3; a weak D match, TRBD1 (5 bases). The V end was cut by 4 bases, the J end by 5 bases, with 20 bases between. Germline V gene lookup returns CDR1 SGDLS and CDR2 YYNGEE. This CDR3 contains 16 residues. CDR3 in amino acids: CASSKGQGTYRDTQYF. The CDR3 DNA sequence: TGTGCCAGCAGCAAGGGGCAGGGTACCTACCGAGATACGCAGTATTTT.

CDR3 DNA: TGCGCCAGCAGCTTGGTGACAGGGGCCAGAGCTAACTATGGCTACACCTTC. This encodes CASSLVTGARANYGYTF. This rearrangement joins TRBV5-1 to TRBJ1-2, with 8 positions matching TRBD1. This CDR3 contains 17 residues. CDR1 is SGHRS, CDR2 YFSETQ, per germline. V was clipped by 0 bases and J by 0 bases; unmatched bases: 7.

The V call is TRBV29-1, the J call TRBJ1-1; 8 nucleotides match TRBD1. CDR3 length: 13 amino acids. Germline V gene data show CDR1 as SQVTM and CDR2 as ANQGSEA. V was clipped by 3 bases and J by 5 bases; unmatched bases: 5. The CDR3 coding sequence is TGCAGCGTTGAGTGGACAGGGCGGACTGAAGCTTTCTTT. Translated: CSVEWTGRTEAFF.

The genes are TRBV7-8 and TRBJ2-7; D might be TRBD1 (5 bases). Trimming pared 4 bases from V and 2 bases from J, leaving 15 bases between. The CDR3 sequence is 15 residues long. Germline V CDR1 and CDR2: SGHVS, FQNEAQ. CDR3 sequence reads: CASSSLWTPTYEQYF. CDR3 sequence (DNA): TGTGCCAGCAGCTCCCTTTGGACACCGACCTACGAGCAGTACTTC.

The genes are TRBV5-1 and TRBJ1-1; D is possibly TRBD1 (6 bases). Germline CDR1 and CDR2: SGHRS and YFSETQ. The CDR3 spans 16 residues. The V end lost 3 bases, the J end lost 0 bases, and 15 bases lay between the germline ends. This CDR3 is CASSSPRGNMNTEAFF. The CDR3 DNA sequence: TGCGCCAGCAGCTCCCCCAGGGGAAACATGAACACTGAAGCTTTCTTT.

The rearrangement joins TRBV6-1 to TRBJ1-3; D perhaps matches TRBD1 (5 bases). There are 15 residues in the CDR3. The germline CDR1 and CDR2 sequences are MNHNS and SASEGT. The V and J ends lost 4 bases and 4 bases respectively, with 14 bases between them. CDR3 region: CASSVGVSLGNTIYF. The CDR3 nucleotides read TGTGCCAGCAGTGTAGGGGTCAGCCTCGGAAACACCATATATTTT.

This clone turned up a few times. The chain employs TRBV7-7 and TRBJ1-2, with 9 bases aligning to TRBD1. Losses at the gene ends were 5 bases for V and 1 base for J; bases not matched to a gene: 5. The germline V gene has CDR1 SSHAT and CDR2 FNYEAQ (reference sequence). CDR3 length equals 15 residues. CDR3 bases: TGTGCCAGCAGCCTGGGGGGACAGGGTAACTATGGCTACACCTTC. It specifies CASSLGGQGNYGYTF. Combining the CDR3 with reference TRBV7-7 and TRBJ1-2 gives the whole variable domain GAGVSQSPRYKVTKRGQDVTLRCDPISSHATLYWYQQALGQGPEFLTYFNYEAQPDKSGLPSDRFSAERPEGSISTLTIQRTEQRDSAMYRCASSLGGQGNYGYTFGSGTRLTVV.

The DNA of the CDR3 is TGCAGCGTTAGGACAGGGGGGAGCCAAGGTGAAAAACTGTTTTTT. Translated, it gives CSVRTGGSQGEKLFF. The chain is built from TRBV29-1 and TRBJ1-4; TRBD1 matches 10 bases. V shed 5 bases, J shed 7 bases, and the junction held 10 bases outside the gene matches. The CDR3 sequence is 15 residues long. Germline CDR1 SQVTM, CDR2 ANQGSEA.

The chain couples TRBV2 to TRBJ2-1; 7 nucleotides align to TRBD2. In germline, CDR1 is SNHLY, CDR2 FYNNEI. The CDR3 contains 15 residues. V dropped 7 bases and J dropped 2; count of bases not matched to a gene: 8. CDR3 bases: TGTGCCAGCAAGTTGAGCGGGGTTACCTACAATGAGCAGTTCTTC. Translating gives CASKLSGVTYNEQFF.

The V call is TRBV29-1, the J call TRBJ1-3; D remains unclear. This CDR3 has 13 residues. Germline values: CDR1 SQVTM, CDR2 ANQGSEA. The germline V and J ends were trimmed by 6 bases and 0 bases, with 9 bases remaining between them. DNA of the CDR3: TGCAGCGTCATACCGGGCTCTGGAAACACCATATATTTT. It codes for CSVIPGSGNTIYF.

The chain links TRBV7-8 to TRBJ2-7; 14 nucleotides match TRBD2. CDR1 is SGHVS, CDR2 FQNEAQ, per germline. The CDR3 loop spans 16 amino acids. V was clipped by 5 bases and J by 2 bases; unmatched bases: 5. CDR3 DNA: TGTGCCAGCAGCCCAAGGACTAGCGGGGGGACCTACGAGCAGTACTTC. Residues: CASSPRTSGGTYEQYF.

The chain recombines TRBV6-1 with TRBJ2-1; TRBD2 aligns across 9 bases. V gave up 4 bases and J gave up 8 bases; unmatched junction bases: 9. Germline CDR1 and CDR2: MNHNS and SASEGT. CDR3 length equals 15 residues. In DNA form, the CDR3 reads TGTGCCAGCAGTGGGAGGAGCGGGGGGTTCGATGAGCAGTTCTTC. Translated: CASSGRSGGFDEQFF.

The count of this clone is one. The genes are TRBV7-3 and TRBJ1-1; D is unresolved. The germline gives CDR1 SGHTA, CDR2 FQGTGA. This CDR3 spans 14 amino acids. V lost 1 base and J 2 bases, leaving 8 bases between the germline ends. The CDR3 protein is CASSLRGKNTEAFF. In nucleotides, the CDR3 is TGTGCCAGCAGCTTAAGAGGGAAAAACACTGAAGCTTTCTTT.

V is TRBV7-2 and J is TRBJ2-2, with 8 positions matching TRBD2. From germline, CDR1 is SGHTA and CDR2 FQGNSA. J was trimmed by 3 bases and V by 4 bases; bases with no gene match: 7. The CDR3 consists of 16 residues. The CDR3 loop is CASSWGGGRYTGELFF. CDR3 nucleotide sequence: TGTGCCAGCAGCTGGGGCGGGGGGCGGTACACCGGGGAGCTGTTTTTT.

The rearrangement joins TRBV4-1 to TRBJ2-4, with 10 bases identical to TRBD1. Unmatched junction bases numbered 1, after V lost 1 base and J lost 1 base. CDR1 is MGHRA, CDR2 YSYEKL, per germline. The CDR3 runs to 16 residues. Written as DNA, the CDR3 is TGCGCCAGCAGCCAAGGACAGGGGGCGGCCAAAAACATTCAGTACTTC. It specifies CASSQGQGAAKNIQYF.

The genes are TRBV27 and TRBJ1-5; a possible D gene is TRBD1 (6 bases). Trimming removed 4 bases from V and 3 bases from J, with 13 bases in between. The CDR3 has 15 amino acids. Per germline, CDR1 MNHEY and CDR2 SMNVEV (reference sequence). Here the CDR3 DNA reads TGTGCCAGCAGTTCAGGGGCAGGGGTCAATCAGCCCCAGCATTTT. Protein product: CASSSGAGVNQPQHF.

The chain is built from TRBV18 and TRBJ2-7; 8 bases are a match to TRBD1. Looked up from germline, CDR1 is KGHSH and CDR2 is LQKENI. Losses at the gene ends were 3 bases for V and 3 bases for J; bases not matched to a gene: 7. CDR3 size: 15 residues. The CDR3 DNA reads as TGTGCCAGCTCACCCCAGCAGGGGGCAGACTACGAGCAGTACTTC. This gives the protein CASSPQQGADYEQYF. The entire variable domain, with the rest obtained from reference TRBV18 and TRBJ2-7, is as follows: NAGVMQNPRHLVRRRGQEARLRCSPMKGHSHVYWYRQLPEEGLKFMVYLQKENIIDESGMPKERFSAEFPKEGPSILRIQQVVRGDSAAYFCASSPQQGADYEQYFGPGTRLTVT.

CDR3 amino acids: CASSLSVLGGTYEQYF. DNA for the CDR3: TGTGCCAGCAGTTTATCGGTCTTGGGGGGAACCTACGAGCAGTACTTC. This chain links TRBV27 with TRBJ2-7; D possibly corresponds to TRBD2 (6 bases). Looked up from germline, CDR1 is MNHEY and CDR2 is SMNVEV (reference sequence). CDR3 length equals 16 residues. V lost 0 bases, J lost 2 bases, and 14 bases lay in between.

CDR3 coding DNA: TGTGCCAGCTCGGCGAGGAACACCTTGAACACTGAAGCTTTCTTT. It encodes CASSARNTLNTEAFF. The J gene is TRBJ1-1, the V gene TRBV18, with D hard to call. Germline CDR1 reads KGHSH; CDR2 reads LQKENI. There are 15 residues in the CDR3. Trimming shortened V by 6 bases and J by 0 bases, and 14 bases separated the two germline ends.

The chain uses TRBV7-3 and TRBJ2-1, with D perhaps matching TRBD2 (5 bases). This CDR3 is built from 14 residues. Germline lookup yields CDR1 SGHTA and CDR2 FQGTGA. Trimming took 5 bases from V and 9 from J, leaving 17 bases between them. The CDR3: CASSPSPGLGEQFF. The CDR3 DNA is TGTGCCAGCAGCCCGTCTCCGGGGTTAGGTGAGCAGTTCTTC.

The CDR3 spells CSVALLAPYNEQFF. In DNA form, the CDR3 reads TGCAGCGTAGCCCTGCTAGCCCCCTACAATGAGCAGTTCTTC. The V call is TRBV29-1, the J call TRBJ2-1; D is possibly TRBD2 (5 bases). Germline lookup yields CDR1 SQVTM and CDR2 ANQGSEA. CDR3 length: 14 amino acids. Trimming took off 6 bases at V and 2 bases at J, with 14 bases between the two ends.

This chain links TRBV15 with TRBJ2-5; 10 nucleotides match TRBD1. The CDR3 has 16 residues. V was clipped by 5 bases and J by 1 base; unmatched bases: 7. Germline-derived CDR1 and CDR2 are LNHNV and YYDKDF (reference sequence). The CDR3 spells CATSRRGTGAQETQYF. CDR3 sequence (DNA): TGTGCCACCAGCCGACGAGGGACAGGGGCCCAAGAGACCCAGTACTTC.

This chain uses TRBV6-5 with TRBJ2-5; TRBD2 aligns across 11 bases. This CDR3 comprises 15 residues. V dropped 4 bases and J dropped 4; count of bases not matched to a gene: 5. Germline V gives CDR1 MNHEY, CDR2 SVGAGI. Here the CDR3 reads CASSSLAGELETQYF. The DNA for the CDR3 is TGTGCCAGCAGTTCACTAGCGGGGGAGTTAGAGACCCAGTACTTC.

The table lists this clone with a count of one. V and J are TRBV7-8 and TRBJ1-2; tentative D call: TRBD1 (6 bases). Between the trimmed V and J ends, which lost 0 bases and 2 bases, there was a span of 13 bases. The CDR3 is 16 residues long. Germline lookup yields CDR1 SGHVS and CDR2 FQNEAQ. CDR3 bases: TGTGCCAGCAGCTTAGCGTCGGACAGAGCCAACTATGGCTACACCTTC. Its translation: CASSLASDRANYGYTF.

J is TRBJ1-5 and V is TRBV6-5, with D perhaps matching TRBD1 (5 bases). Trimming left V 2 bases short and J 7 bases short, with 12 bases between. The CDR3 spans 14 residues. The germline V gene encodes CDR1 MNHEY and CDR2 SVGAGI. The CDR3 DNA reads TGTGCCAGCAGTTACCTAGGGGCCGGCCAGCCCCAGCATTTT. Translation gives CASSYLGAGQPQHF.